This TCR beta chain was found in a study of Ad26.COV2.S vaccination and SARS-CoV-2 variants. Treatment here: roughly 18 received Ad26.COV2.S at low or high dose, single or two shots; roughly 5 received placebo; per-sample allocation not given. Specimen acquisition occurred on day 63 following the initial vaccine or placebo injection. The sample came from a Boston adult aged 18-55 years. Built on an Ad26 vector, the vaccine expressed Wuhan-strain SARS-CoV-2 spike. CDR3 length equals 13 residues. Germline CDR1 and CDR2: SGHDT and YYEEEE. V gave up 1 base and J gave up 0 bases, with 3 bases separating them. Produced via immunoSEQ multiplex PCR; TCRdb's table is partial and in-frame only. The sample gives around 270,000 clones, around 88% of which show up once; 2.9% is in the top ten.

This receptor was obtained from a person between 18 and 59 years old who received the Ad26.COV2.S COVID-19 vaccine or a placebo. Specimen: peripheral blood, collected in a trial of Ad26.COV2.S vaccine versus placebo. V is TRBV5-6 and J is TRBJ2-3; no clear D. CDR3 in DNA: TGTGCCAGCAGCTTGTACAGCACAGATACGCAGTATTTT. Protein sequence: CASSLYSTDTQYF.